This is a list of T cell receptor beta chains from one sample in a study of OX40 agonist ivuxolimab in advanced cancers. The protocol was immunoSEQ multiplex PCR, while the TCRdb copy is restricted to in-frame clones and leaves out a portion. Counted here are over 55,000 clones, 91% occurring once; the ten biggest clones make up 3.5% to 4%. Sample: CD4+ or CD8+ T cells sorted from blood, taken in a trial of the OX40 agonist ivuxolimab. These receptors were taken from an adult with an advanced solid tumor such as melanoma, head and neck, liver or kidney cancer. Each CDR3 is given with its conserved first and last residue. D genes are given only for firm matches. Clone sizes are given selectively: once, few, many, or a class where the clone is expanded.

>TRBV4-3|TRBJ2-1|.|few
TGCGCCAGCAGCCCTTACGACAGGAACAATGAGCAGTTCTTC
CASSPYDRNNEQFF
>TRBV29-1|TRBJ2-3|TRBD2|.
TGCAGCGTGGGACTAGCGGGAAGTACAGATACGCAGTATTTT
CSVGLAGSTDTQYF
>TRBV5-1|TRBJ2-7|TRBD2|.
TGCGCCAGCAGCTTGGAGCCTAGCGGGAGTGTCGACGAGCAGTACTTC
CASSLEPSGSVDEQYF
>TRBV7-8|TRBJ1-2|.|few
TGTGCCAGCAGCTTAGGGACAGATGGCTACACCTTC
CASSLGTDGYTF
>TRBV7-9|TRBJ1-4|TRBD1|.
TGTGCCAGCAGCTTAGCCGGGACAGGCCTCGAAAAACTGTTTTTT
CASSLAGTGLEKLFF
>TRBV28|TRBJ2-1|.|.
TGTGCCACCGGAGAGTACAATGAGCAGTTCTTC
CATGEYNEQFF
>TRBV7-2|TRBJ2-7|.|.
TGTGCCAGCAGCGACCTAGGCGAGCAGTACTTC
CASSDLGEQYF
>TRBV11-2|TRBJ2-7|.|.
TGTGCCAGCAGCTTAGAGGCAGGGTCCTACGAGCAGTACTTC
CASSLEAGSYEQYF
>TRBV10-1|TRBJ2-7|TRBD2|.
TGCGCCAGCAGTGAACCCTATCAGACTAGCGGGACCTACGAGCAGTACTTC
CASSEPYQTSGTYEQYF
>TRBV11-2|TRBJ2-7|.|.
TGTGCCAGCAGCACAAACAGGGCCCTCTACGAGCAGTACTTC
CASSTNRALYEQYF
>TRBV5-1|TRBJ1-1|.|.
TGCGCCAGCAGCTTGGTTCTGGACACTGAAGCTTTCTTT
CASSLVLDTEAFF
>TRBV28|TRBJ2-7|TRBD1|.
TGTGCCAGCAGCTCGGGACAGGTTCTCGAGCAGTACTTC
CASSSGQVLEQYF
>TRBV28|TRBJ2-5|TRBD2|.
TGTGCCAGCGAGCCGGACCCTAGCGCGCGGGAGGTTTCAGAAGAGACCCAGTACTTC
CASEPDPSAREVSEETQYF
>TRBV4-3|TRBJ2-1|TRBD1|.
TGCGCCAGCAGCCAAGACACAGGGGACAATGAGCAGTTCTTC
CASSQDTGDNEQFF
>TRBV27|TRBJ2-7|TRBD1|.
TGTGCCAGCAGTTTATGGGGCAGGGGGCAGGACGAGCAGTACTTC
CASSLWGRGQDEQYF
>TRBV7-8|TRBJ2-7|.|.
TGTGCCAGCAGCTTCCCCCCTGAGCACGAGCAGTACTTC
CASSFPPEHEQYF